These T cell receptor beta chains were read from a single sample in a study of long-term antiretroviral therapy in people with HIV. Sequencing was performed with immunoSEQ multiplex PCR; in TCRdb, only in-frame clones are kept and a portion is missing. This table holds 20,000 to 25,000 clones, 80% to 85% found once. Material: unsorted PBMCs, obtained 0.1 years before starting antiretroviral therapy. The receptors come from a man aged 35-49 years with HIV. The CDR3 runs from the conserved cysteine through the conserved F or W. D genes are given only for firm matches. Clone size, where shown, is once, few, many, or a class for clones that have expanded.

cdr3_length	v_call	clone_size	d_call	j_call	cdr3_nt	cdr3_aa
14	TRBV15	once	TRBD1	TRBJ1-1	TGTGCCACCAGCGGTGGACAGGGGAGGACTGAAGCTTTCTTT	CATSGGQGRTEAFF
15	TRBV28	-	-	TRBJ1-2	TGTGCCAGCAGTTTATTAGCCGTCTCTAACTATGGCTACACCTTC	CASSLLAVSNYGYTF
16	TRBV4-3	-	TRBD1	TRBJ1-6	TGCGCCAGCAGCCGGACAGGGATGTTTTATGATTCACCCCTCCACTTT	CASSRTGMFYDSPLHF
12	TRBV5-1	-	-	TRBJ2-5	TGCGCCAGCAGACGGGACACAGAGACCCAGTACTTC	CASRRDTETQYF
11	TRBV20-1	-	-	TRBJ1-1	TGCAGTGCTAGTGTGGACACTGAAGCTTTCTTT	CSASVDTEAFF
11	TRBV20-1	-	-	TRBJ1-1	TGCAGTGCAGGGGTGAACACTGAAGCTTTCTTT	CSAGVNTEAFF
15	TRBV4-3	-	-	TRBJ1-1	TGCGCCAGCAGCCAAGATCCGGGGTGGAACACTGAAGCTTTCTTT	CASSQDPGWNTEAFF
15	TRBV9	-	-	TRBJ2-7	TGTGCCAGCAGCGAGGGGGGCGGTACGTTTAACGAGCAGTACTTC	CASSEGGGTFNEQYF
14	TRBV19	-	-	TRBJ1-2	TGTGCCAGTACCTTCAATGTGGACGCCTATGGCTACACCTTC	CASTFNVDAYGYTF
14	TRBV6-5	few	TRBD1	TRBJ1-5	TGTGCCAAGCCGGACAGGGATAGCAATCAGCCCCAGCATTTT	CAKPDRDSNQPQHF
14	TRBV9	-	-	TRBJ1-3	TGTGCCAGCAGCGTAGAAGGGACAGGAAACACCATATATTTT	CASSVEGTGNTIYF
15	TRBV6-6	-	-	TRBJ1-1	TGTGCCAGCAGTTACTCGGAAAACAGGGTCGCTGAAGCTTTCTTT	CASSYSENRVAEAFF
15	TRBV2	few	-	TRBJ2-1	TGTGCCAGCAGCATACAACGGGCCGGTAACAATGAGCAGTTCTTC	CASSIQRAGNNEQFF
17	TRBV18	-	-	TRBJ2-2	TGTGCCAGCTCACCAGGTCGGGCAGGGCGAATCCCCGGGGAGCTGTTTTTT	CASSPGRAGRIPGELFF
16	TRBV18	-	TRBD2	TRBJ2-3	TGTGCCAGCTCAACGACTAGCGGGAGACCTGGGGATACGCAGTATTTT	CASSTTSGRPGDTQYF
14	TRBV10-1	-	-	TRBJ2-3	TGCGCCAGCAGTGGGGGAGGTTTGGCAGATACGCAGTATTTT	CASSGGGLADTQYF
14	TRBV7-9	-	TRBD1	TRBJ1-2	TGTGCCAGCAGCTTGCCCGGGACAGGGAAAGGCTACACCTTC	CASSLPGTGKGYTF
12	TRBV14	-	-	TRBJ1-2	TGTGCCAGCAGCCAAGATTGGCGTGGCTACACCTTC	CASSQDWRGYTF
14	TRBV4-3	-	-	TRBJ2-3	TGCGCCAGCAGCCAAGTCGACCGAAACGGGGCGCAGTATTTT	CASSQVDRNGAQYF
15	TRBV19	-	-	TRBJ2-7	TGTGCCAGTAGTGAACAAACAGCGAGCTCCTACGAGCAGTACTTC	CASSEQTASSYEQYF
13	TRBV5-1	-	-	TRBJ2-7	TGCGCCAGCAAATCCGGCAGCTCCTACGAGCAGTACTTC	CASKSGSSYEQYF
14	TRBV14	-	-	TRBJ1-1	TGTGCCAGCAGCCAAAAAGGGTTCTCCGCTGAAGCTTTCTTT	CASSQKGFSAEAFF
16	TRBV9	-	-	TRBJ2-4	TGTGCCAGCAGCGTCCACGACGGTGGGGCCAAAAACATTCAGTACTTC	CASSVHDGGAKNIQYF
16	TRBV25-1	-	TRBD2	TRBJ2-7	TGTGCCAGCAGTGTCTGGAGAGCGGGGGGCTCCTACGAGCAGTACTTC	CASSVWRAGGSYEQYF
14	TRBV15	-	-	TRBJ1-4	TGTGCCACCAGCAGAGGGAGGACTGATGAAAAACTGTTTTTT	CATSRGRTDEKLFF
13	TRBV5-4	-	-	TRBJ2-2	TGTGCCAGCAGCTTGCAGGACACCGGGGAGCTGTTTTTT	CASSLQDTGELFF
15	TRBV6-6	-	TRBD2	TRBJ2-5	TGTGCCAGCAGTTACCCTAGCGGGGCCTACGGGACCCAGTACTTC	CASSYPSGAYGTQYF
15	TRBV6-5	-	TRBD2	TRBJ2-7	TGTGCCAGCAGTTACGGGACTAGGGGTCCCTACGAGCAGTACTTC	CASSYGTRGPYEQYF
17	TRBV4-1	-	-	TRBJ2-2	TGCGCCAGCAGCCTTACGTCAGGGCTAAGGGGGACCGGGGAGCTGTTTTTT	CASSLTSGLRGTGELFF
13	TRBV4-2	-	-	TRBJ1-2	TGTGCCAGCAGCCAAGAGGGGTACTATGGCTACACCTTC	CASSQEGYYGYTF
14	TRBV27	-	-	TRBJ2-3	TGTGCCAGCAGTTCGGGGTCCCACTCCGATACGCAGTATTTT	CASSSGSHSDTQYF
15	TRBV11-2	-	-	TRBJ1-5	TGTGCCAGCAGCGAGGGACAAAATAGCAATCAGCCCCAGCATTTT	CASSEGQNSNQPQHF
13	TRBV18	-	-	TRBJ2-5	TGTGCCAGCTCACCACGGGGCCGAGAGACCCAGTACTTC	CASSPRGRETQYF
14	TRBV9	-	-	TRBJ2-5	TGTGCCAGCAGCGTAGGCCCTAGCTCGGAGACCCAGTACTTC	CASSVGPSSETQYF
13	TRBV5-5	-	-	TRBJ2-6	TGTGCCAGCAGCCTGGACAACTCCAACGTCCTGACTTTC	CASSLDNSNVLTF
15	TRBV2	-	-	TRBJ1-1	TGTGCCAGCAGTCAACAACAGGCGTCGAACACTGAAGCTTTCTTT	CASSQQQASNTEAFF
13	TRBV27	-	-	TRBJ2-7	TGTGCCAGCAGTCTCCGAGGATCCTACGAGCAGTACTTC	CASSLRGSYEQYF
13	TRBV4-3	-	-	TRBJ2-4	TGCGCCAGCAGCCAAGATAAGGGGAACATTCAGTACTTC	CASSQDKGNIQYF
14	TRBV18	-	-	TRBJ2-7	TGTGCCAGCTCACTCGGACAGCCCCCTGTGGAGCAGTACTTC	CASSLGQPPVEQYF
14	TRBV5-6	-	-	TRBJ1-4	TGTGCCAGCAGCTCCCGACAGGTCTTAGAAAAACTGTTTTTT	CASSSRQVLEKLFF
15	TRBV18	once	-	TRBJ2-2	TGTGCCAGCTCACCTCTGGGACCACCTCGCGGGGAGCTGTTTTTT	CASSPLGPPRGELFF
16	TRBV19	-	TRBD1	TRBJ2-3	TGTGCCAGTAGTATCAGCTGGGGGACAGGCACAGATACGCAGTATTTT	CASSISWGTGTDTQYF
12	TRBV10-1	few	TRBD1	TRBJ1-6	TGCGCCGGAACAGGGGGCGATTCACCCCTCCACTTT	CAGTGGDSPLHF
14	TRBV28	-	-	TRBJ2-1	TGTGCCAGCAGGGTAACGGGGGCGAACAATGAGCAGTTCTTC	CASRVTGANNEQFF
16	TRBV5-4	-	-	TRBJ2-3	TGTGCCAGCAGCGCGGAGCGGACAGCTAGCACAGATACGCAGTATTTT	CASSAERTASTDTQYF
14	TRBV7-2	-	-	TRBJ1-2	TGTGCCAGCAGAGGATACGGGCTAAACTATGGCTACACCTTC	CASRGYGLNYGYTF
18	TRBV5-1	-	TRBD1	TRBJ2-7	TGCGCCAGCAGCTTAGGACCGATGGGACAGGGGTCTTACTACGAGCAGTACTTC	CASSLGPMGQGSYYEQYF
15	TRBV6-6	-	TRBD1	TRBJ2-5	TGTGCCAGCAGATCCGGACAGGGGCAGTGGGAGACCCAGTACTTC	CASRSGQGQWETQYF
12	TRBV7-2	-	-	TRBJ2-2	TGTGCTGAGGGGGAGAACACCGGGGAGCTGTTTTTT	CAEGENTGELFF
11	TRBV2	few	-	TRBJ2-7	TGTGCCAGTGAGACTAGTTACGAGCAGTACTTC	CASETSYEQYF
13	TRBV27	-	-	TRBJ1-2	TGTGCCAGCAAGGGGGATACTAACTATGGCTACACCTTC	CASKGDTNYGYTF
13	TRBV10-3	-	-	TRBJ1-5	TGTGCCATCAGCCGGGACGGGTATCAGCCCCAGCATTTT	CAISRDGYQPQHF
15	TRBV5-1	-	-	TRBJ2-1	TGCGCCGGTTCCCGGGGGCCTAGCTCCTACAATGAGCAGTTCTTC	CAGSRGPSSYNEQFF
15	TRBV19	-	-	TRBJ1-2	TGTGCCAGTACCCCCAGGGGAGGCATCAACTATGGCTACACCTTC	CASTPRGGINYGYTF
15	TRBV7-2	-	-	TRBJ2-2	TGTGCCAGCAGCACTACTGGGGGGATGTCCGGGGAGCTGTTTTTT	CASSTTGGMSGELFF
17	TRBV14	-	TRBD1	TRBJ1-5	TGTGCCAGCAGACACGGACAGGGGGCTTTAGGCAATCAGCCCCAGCATTTT	CASRHGQGALGNQPQHF
14	TRBV11-2	-	-	TRBJ1-1	TGTGCCAGCAGCTTAGGGGGAGTAAGCACTGAAGCTTTCTTT	CASSLGGVSTEAFF
14	TRBV27	-	TRBD1	TRBJ2-1	TGTGCCAGCAGTTTAACTCTCGGGACAGGGCGTTGGTTCTTC	CASSLTLGTGRWFF
16	TRBV5-5	-	TRBD1	TRBJ1-6	TGTGCCAGCAGCTCTGAGGGGGCGGACTATAATTCACCCCTCCACTTT	CASSSEGADYNSPLHF
15	TRBV2	-	-	TRBJ2-3	TGTGCCAGCAGCAGGGACGGTCTTAGCACAGATACGCAGTATTTT	CASSRDGLSTDTQYF